Detailed here is one T cell receptor (beta chain). The antigen is undetermined. This sample is part of a study of cytomegalovirus exposure and HLA in healthy donors. Study at large: The approximately 700 first-cohort repertoires shared a platform with the 130 or so validation repertoires, as reported in a later analysis. Study-wide results and limits: The investigators catalogued 164 TCR beta chains as cytomegalovirus-associated.

Here immunoSEQ multiplex PCR was the method, and the copy in TCRdb shows in-frame clones only, minus some. The repertoire has some 59,000 clones, over 85% of them found once; the top ten carry 7.5% to 9.5%. The CDR3 covers 15 residues. From germline, CDR1 is MDHEN and CDR2 SYDVKM. V shed 5 bases and J shed 9 bases, with 17 bases lying between them. From the roughly 120-subject validation cohort, which was separate from the roughly 670-subject first cohort, the donors were drawn. This TCR was recovered from a woman under 30 in good health and CMV-seropositive. What was sequenced was PBMCs. This rearrangement joins TRBV28 to TRBJ1-6; maybe TRBD1 (6 bases). The CDR3 DNA follows: TGTGCCAGCAGTCCCTCAGGGGTGCTCGGTTCACCCCTCCACTTT. Protein: CASSPSGVLGSPLHF.